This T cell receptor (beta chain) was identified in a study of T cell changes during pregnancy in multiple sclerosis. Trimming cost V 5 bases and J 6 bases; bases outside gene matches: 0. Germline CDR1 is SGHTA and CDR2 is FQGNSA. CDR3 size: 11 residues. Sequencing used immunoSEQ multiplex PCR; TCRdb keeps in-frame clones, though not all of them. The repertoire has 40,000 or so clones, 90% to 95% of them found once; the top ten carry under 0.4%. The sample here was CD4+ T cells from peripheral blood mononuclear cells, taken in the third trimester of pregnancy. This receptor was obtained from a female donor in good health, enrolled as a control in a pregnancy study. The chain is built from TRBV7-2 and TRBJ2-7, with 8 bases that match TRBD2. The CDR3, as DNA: TGTGCCAGCAGCCGGGGGGGCGAGCAGTACTTC. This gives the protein CASSRGGEQYF.